This T cell receptor (beta chain) was identified in a study of T cells after yellow fever vaccination. Study details: Some fractions had low cell numbers, and these were prepared with SMART-Seq v4 Ultra Low Input.

This clonotype was seen a handful of times. V lost 5 bases, J lost 3 bases, and 11 bases lay in between. The CDR3 is 13 residues long. TCRdb passed the 5' RACE reads through MiXCR, listing each CDR3 protein once. The sample records 310,000 or so distinct CDR3 sequences, around 3.6% being singletons. This chain links TRBV12-3 or TRBV12-4 with TRBJ2-7, with D possibly being TRBD1 (5 bases). This sample comprised PBMCs, obtained on the day of the yellow fever booster vaccination. This clonotype was sampled from a man aged 18 to 29 who received the YFV17D yellow fever vaccine. The CDR3 loop is CASSRTPRYEQYF. CDR3 DNA sequence: TGTGCCAGCAGTCGGACACCTCGCTACGAGCAGTACTTC.